This is a list of T cell receptor beta chains from one sample in a study of cytomegalovirus exposure and HLA in healthy donors. Assay used: immunoSEQ multiplex PCR; TCRdb lists only in-frame clones, some missing. The data contain about 170,000 clones, over 75% of them seen just once; the ten biggest clones take up 1%. The sequenced sample was PBMCs. Source of these receptors: a woman aged 45-65 years in good health and CMV-seropositive. CDR3s include the opening cysteine and the closing phenylalanine or tryptophan. The D gene is left open where the match is weak. Not all rows give a size; the values are once, few, many and, for expanded clones, a class.

D gene: TRBD2; V gene: TRBV7-6; J gene: TRBJ2-7; clone size: NA; CDR3 protein: CASSPSGSTYEQYF; CDR3 DNA: TGTGCCAGCAGCCCGAGCGGGAGTACGTACGAGCAGTACTTC
D gene: NA; V gene: TRBV9; J gene: TRBJ1-2; clone size: NA; CDR3 protein: CASSVAGSGGDGYTF; CDR3 DNA: TGTGCCAGCAGCGTAGCGGGTTCCGGGGGAGATGGCTACACCTTC
D gene: NA; V gene: TRBV5-1; J gene: TRBJ2-5; clone size: few; CDR3 protein: CASSWTGTRETQYF; CDR3 DNA: TGCGCCAGCAGCTGGACCGGGACAAGGGAGACCCAGTACTTC
D gene: TRBD1; V gene: TRBV2; J gene: TRBJ2-7; clone size: NA; CDR3 protein: CASTGTGRPYEQYF; CDR3 DNA: TGTGCCAGTACCGGGACAGGGAGGCCCTACGAGCAGTACTTC
D gene: NA; V gene: TRBV20-1; J gene: TRBJ1-3; clone size: NA; CDR3 protein: CSSPKGNTIYF; CDR3 DNA: TGCAGCTCCCCAAAGGGGAACACCATATATTTT
D gene: TRBD2; V gene: TRBV11-2; J gene: TRBJ2-7; clone size: NA; CDR3 protein: CASSAREGSGGAYEQYF; CDR3 DNA: TGTGCCAGCAGCGCTAGGGAGGGTAGCGGGGGGGCTTACGAGCAGTACTTC
D gene: NA; V gene: TRBV7-9; J gene: TRBJ2-3; clone size: NA; CDR3 protein: CASSFRGTDTQYF; CDR3 DNA: TGTGCCAGCAGCTTCCGGGGAACAGATACGCAGTATTTT
D gene: NA; V gene: TRBV6-5; J gene: TRBJ1-3; clone size: NA; CDR3 protein: CASRPDRFSGNTIYF; CDR3 DNA: TGTGCCAGCAGGCCTGACAGATTCTCTGGAAACACCATATATTTT
D gene: NA; V gene: TRBV4-3; J gene: TRBJ2-7; clone size: few; CDR3 protein: CASSQDDRLYEQYF; CDR3 DNA: TGCGCCAGCAGCCAAGATGACAGACTGTACGAGCAGTACTTC
D gene: NA; V gene: TRBV7-9; J gene: TRBJ2-3; clone size: NA; CDR3 protein: CASSNSGGTDTQYF; CDR3 DNA: TGTGCCAGCAGCAACAGCGGTGGCACAGATACGCAGTATTTT
D gene: NA; V gene: TRBV25-1; J gene: TRBJ1-2; clone size: NA; CDR3 protein: CASSARVANYGYTF; CDR3 DNA: TGTGCCAGCAGTGCACGGGTCGCTAACTATGGCTACACCTTC
D gene: TRBD2; V gene: TRBV9; J gene: TRBJ2-2; clone size: NA; CDR3 protein: CASSVYPGGHTGELFF; CDR3 DNA: TGTGCCAGCAGCGTTTATCCGGGAGGTCACACCGGGGAGCTGTTTTTT
D gene: NA; V gene: TRBV15; J gene: TRBJ1-5; clone size: NA; CDR3 protein: CATSRMIQDQPQHF; CDR3 DNA: TGTGCCACCAGCAGAATGATACAGGATCAGCCCCAGCATTTT
D gene: NA; V gene: TRBV7-3; J gene: TRBJ2-1; clone size: NA; CDR3 protein: CASSWQGTLAYNEQFF; CDR3 DNA: TGTGCCAGCAGCTGGCAGGGGACCCTTGCATACAATGAGCAGTTCTTC
D gene: NA; V gene: TRBV15; J gene: TRBJ1-2; clone size: NA; CDR3 protein: CTTSRVRVRDGYTF; CDR3 DNA: TGTACCACCAGCAGAGTCCGGGTGCGGGATGGCTACACCTTC
D gene: TRBD1; V gene: TRBV10-3; J gene: TRBJ1-6; clone size: once; CDR3 protein: CAIRGTDNSPLHF; CDR3 DNA: TGTGCCATCAGAGGGACAGATAATTCACCCCTCCACTTT
D gene: TRBD1; V gene: TRBV6-1; J gene: TRBJ1-2; clone size: NA; CDR3 protein: CASVSGQANYGYTF; CDR3 DNA: TGTGCCAGTGTATCCGGACAGGCAAACTATGGCTACACCTTC
D gene: TRBD2; V gene: TRBV7-3; J gene: TRBJ2-1; clone size: once; CDR3 protein: CASSLRPSGGIGNEQFF; CDR3 DNA: TGTGCCAGCAGCTTGCGGCCTAGCGGGGGGATCGGGAATGAGCAGTTCTTC
D gene: NA; V gene: TRBV5-1; J gene: TRBJ1-1; clone size: NA; CDR3 protein: CASSLGVNTEAFF; CDR3 DNA: TGCGCCAGCAGCTTAGGAGTGAACACTGAAGCTTTCTTT
D gene: TRBD2; V gene: TRBV5-1; J gene: TRBJ2-3; clone size: NA; CDR3 protein: CASSLRTSGGTGADTQYF; CDR3 DNA: TGCGCCAGCAGCTTGAGGACTAGCGGGGGGACGGGGGCAGATACGCAGTATTTT
D gene: NA; V gene: TRBV5-1; J gene: TRBJ2-1; clone size: NA; CDR3 protein: CASSLELEQFF; CDR3 DNA: TGCGCCAGCAGCCTAGAACTTGAGCAGTTCTTC
D gene: NA; V gene: TRBV7-2; J gene: TRBJ2-1; clone size: NA; CDR3 protein: CASTPGGSGSYNEQFF; CDR3 DNA: TGTGCCAGCACCCCAGGTGGGTCTGGGTCCTACAATGAGCAGTTCTTC
D gene: TRBD1; V gene: TRBV2; J gene: TRBJ2-2; clone size: NA; CDR3 protein: CASSWTGELPNTGELFF; CDR3 DNA: TGTGCCAGCAGTTGGACAGGGGAACTACCAAACACCGGGGAGCTGTTTTTT
D gene: NA; V gene: TRBV12-5; J gene: TRBJ1-2; clone size: once; CDR3 protein: CASGLVLSAAGYTF; CDR3 DNA: TGTGCTAGTGGTTTGGTACTATCGGCAGCCGGCTACACCTTC
D gene: TRBD1; V gene: TRBV7-6; J gene: TRBJ1-2; clone size: few; CDR3 protein: CASSLGLQGPDYGYTF; CDR3 DNA: TGTGCCAGCAGCTTAGGGCTACAGGGGCCTGACTATGGCTACACCTTC